These T cell receptor beta chains were read from a single sample in a study of T cells in Graves' hyperthyroidism and ophthalmopathy. TCRdb re-analysed the multiplex PCR reads in MiXCR, keeping a single row per CDR3 protein. Of roughly 300,000 distinct CDR3 sequences in the sample, 25% to 30% are singletons; the top ten hold 20% to 30%. Material for sequencing was blood. The source is a man aged 35-49 years with Graves' hyperthyroidism that later progressed to Graves' ophthalmopathy. Each CDR3 is given with its conserved first and last residue. The D gene is left open where the match is weak. Clone size is not always given. Where it is, it says once, few, many or a class for expanded clones.

TRBV7-2,15,many,TRBD2,CASSLQAGGPYEQYF
TRBV12-3/TRBV12-4,12,once,.,CASSSTKGKAFF
TRBV19,16,many,TRBD2,CASSIEGGRSSYEQYF
TRBV7-2,14,many,TRBD1,CASSTRGRRTEAFF
TRBV5-1,15,many,.,CASSLLVGLDSEAFF
TRBV11-2,17,once,.,CASSLPPTGPYFYEQYF
TRBV10-3,14,many,.,CAISGQDGEETQYF
TRBV18,14,.,.,CASSPWANTGELFF
TRBV28,15,many,.,CASSIATSSQETQYF
TRBV24-1,14,once,TRBD1,CATSDWTGSYGYTF
TRBV24-1,11,.,TRBD1,CARQGGTEQYF
TRBV20-1,14,many,TRBD1,CSARDRGMNTEAFF
TRBV4-2,14,few,.,CASSHPSLQETQYF
TRBV5-1,15,many,TRBD2,CASSVSGRLPYEQYF
TRBV7-9,15,many,.,CASSADGYYSFEQYF
TRBV7-9,17,many,.,CASSFLRALAGANVLTF
TRBV27,13,.,.,CASGSGGNSPLHF
TRBV13,15,many,.,CASSSRGLMNTEAFF
TRBV29-1,13,many,.,CSVADRLNQPQHF
TRBV9,16,many,.,CASSRKSGGSGDEAFF
TRBV6-2/TRBV6-3,12,many,.,CASSYSVGEQFF
TRBV10-3,13,many,.,CAISGQTGFEQYF
TRBV3-1,14,many,TRBD1,CASSPQGRYTEAFF
TRBV12-3/TRBV12-4,14,many,.,CASSFLGQNTEAFF
TRBV24-1,15,.,.,CATSDPKTKWYGYTF
TRBV11-2,16,many,TRBD1,CASSSQQGGPGETQYF
TRBV24-1,15,many,.,CATSGTGGPNQPQHF
TRBV9,16,many,TRBD2,CASSSPAGGNQETQYF
TRBV5-1,14,.,.,CASSFDRTKNIQYF
TRBV19,13,many,.,CASSSPARPPQHF
TRBV9,16,many,.,CASSVLGDPVIHEQYF
TRBV6-5,12,many,.,CASSYNGDGYTF
TRBV7-3,14,many,TRBD2,CASSLVAGSSEQYF
TRBV6-2/TRBV6-3,13,.,.,CASRVQRGTEAFF
TRBV5-1,16,many,.,CASSPNSGQRNTEAFF
TRBV12-3/TRBV12-4,16,many,TRBD2,CASSLAATGGGYEQYF
TRBV5-6,12,many,.,CASSLVGNEQYF
TRBV11-1,14,.,TRBD1,CASSGDRGRTEAFF
TRBV4-1,16,many,TRBD1,CASSQGAAGGIRGYTF
TRBV28,15,.,.,CASSFAGANNSPLHF
TRBV7-2,14,many,TRBD1,CASSQTGMNTEAFF
TRBV20-1,14,many,.,CSARDSQGLETQYF
TRBV12-5,12,many,TRBD1,CASGPDRSEQYF
TRBV6-5,17,many,.,CASRSDRKGIRNSPLHF
TRBV14,15,many,.,CASSRRVSGANVLTF
TRBV2,13,many,.,CASHRLGSDEQYF
TRBV29-1,13,many,.,CSVEVVGVFEQYF
TRBV6-1,13,many,TRBD1,CASRGTGHYGYTF
TRBV11-2,17,many,.,CASDIDAVAGWNTEAFF
TRBV6-1,16,many,.,CASSEALVQGNTEASF
TRBV6-5,11,many,.,CASSYVVTAFF
TRBV28,17,many,TRBD2,CASSPPGGGRATDTQYF
TRBV28,12,.,.,CASSERTDTQYF
TRBV6-1,15,many,.,CASSPGETSNQPQHF
TRBV12-3/TRBV12-4,15,many,.,CASSSSGGGHYGYTF
TRBV5-1,15,.,.,CASSLGTSAGYGYTF
TRBV14,14,many,.,CASSQETGSYEQYF
TRBV18,14,many,.,CASSPELAKNIQYF
TRBV7-9,15,many,.,CASSSAGVWDYGYTF
TRBV12-3/TRBV12-4,16,many,TRBD1,CASRPGQGIFTYEQYF